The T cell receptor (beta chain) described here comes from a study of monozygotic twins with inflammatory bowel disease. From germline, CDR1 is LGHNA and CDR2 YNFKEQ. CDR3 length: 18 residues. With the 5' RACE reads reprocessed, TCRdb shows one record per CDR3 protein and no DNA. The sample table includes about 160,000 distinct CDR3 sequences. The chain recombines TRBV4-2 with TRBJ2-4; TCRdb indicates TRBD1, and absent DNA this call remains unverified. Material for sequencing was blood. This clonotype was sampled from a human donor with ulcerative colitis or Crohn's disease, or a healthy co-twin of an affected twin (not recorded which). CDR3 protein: CASSSPEAAAGAKNIQYF.